This TCR beta chain was recovered during a study of T cell responses to AZD1222 COVID-19 vaccine. Clones were sequenced by immunoSEQ multiplex PCR, and TCRdb holds only the in-frame ones, with some missing. Of around 180,000 clones listed, roughly 94% are singletons. This clone has a single count. This CDR3 has 16 residues. V lost 2 bases to trimming and J lost 2 bases; unmatched junction nucleotides: 6. Germline CDR1 MGHRA, CDR2 YSYEKL. The clonotype comes from an adult who received the AZD1222 COVID-19 vaccine. This chain uses TRBV4-1 with TRBJ1-3; 7 bases fit TRBD1. The sequenced sample was peripheral blood, obtained 28 days after the second AZD1222 dose. CDR3 sequence (DNA): TGCGCCAGCAGCCAACCGACAGGGACGGCTGGAAACACCATATATTTT. Encoded protein: CASSQPTGTAGNTIYF.